This TCR beta chain was captured in a study of cytomegalovirus exposure and HLA in healthy donors. The study, taken as a whole, reports: The authors enumerated over 150 TCR beta chains as linked to cytomegalovirus.

This clone was recorded only once. The antigen remains undetermined. The J segment lost 2 bases and the V segment lost 0 bases, leaving 13 bases of the junction unmatched. The germline gives CDR1 LGHNA, CDR2 YSLEER. The CDR3 is 19 amino acids. Profiled with immunoSEQ multiplex PCR; TCRdb holds only in-frame clones, not every one. The sample has some 80,000 clones, 85% to 95% seen once; the top ten hold approximately 0.69%. The donors were part of the validation cohort of 120 subjects. That cohort was separate from the first cohort, which comprised fewer than 800 subjects. The sequencing input was PBMCs. The J gene is TRBJ2-3, the V gene TRBV4-3; 8 positions agree with TRBD2. The sequence came from a woman aged 18 to 35 in good health and CMV-seronegative. CDR3 nucleotides: TGCGCCAGCAGCCAAGATCACCCGGGAGGGGCCCTCTACACAGATACGCAGTATTTT. This gives the protein CASSQDHPGGALYTDTQYF.